This section outlines one T cell receptor (beta chain) sequence together with its context. Its antigen is still unknown. Per-nucleotide qualities are absent, and no much larger clonotype sits a single base away. The sample belongs to a study of blood T cell repertoires in COVID-19 (dated by TCRdb to about 2020). Turning to the overall study: Samples from collaborators originated in the United States, Italy and Spain and spanned both the acute and convalescent phases of COVID-19. The material from the prospective study consisted of cDNA or gDNA derived from T cells, B-cell-depleted T cells, or PBMCs. Subjects who had been exposed to COVID-19, were actively infected with it, or had recovered from it provided the deeply sampled blood TCRbeta repertoires that made up the dataset. The repertoires were made available in a free public database intended to serve as a resource for research on the immune response to SARS-CoV-2. The samples were drawn from the first 160 participants of the ongoing ImmuneRACE study and from about 1,200 subjects provided by 6 global collaborators. The sample metadata nearly always contained a de-identified subject ID, COVID-19 status, age in years and sex. Where available, HLA class I and class II types were obtained from metadata supplied by the sample provider rather than from assay-based typing.

V is clipped by 10 bases and J by 0 bases, and the sequence between their germline boundaries is 12 bases long. The CDR3, from cysteine to phenylalanine, totals 14 residues. Only the CDR3 region is kept as DNA, spanning 42 bases read in frame from base 1. CDR1 is given as MNHEY and CDR2 as SMNVEV, both from the germline V gene (reference sequence). Collaborating institutions collected whole blood in K2EDTA tubes following their own protocols. For TCRbeta analysis, collaborator samples were shipped as frozen whole blood, as isolated PBMCs, or as DNA extracted from either sample type. Paper-wide results and their limitations: Clinical and demographic metadata were provided uncurated, with the amount varying by source and participant.

TCRbeta CDR3 regions were amplified from genomic DNA using the immunoSEQ Assay, a bias-controlled multiplex PCR. The original methods were these. The number of nucleated cells in each sample was estimated from the amplification of reference gene primers within the assay. Sequence reads were collapsed and filtered to measure the absolute abundance of every unique TCRbeta CDR3 rearrangement. For each sample, productive Simpson clonality was calculated as the square root of Simpson's diversity index across productive rearrangements. Not all clones reach the TCRdb copy of this immuneACCESS table, which keeps in-frame sequences only. Checked studies attribute under half of the gap to unresolved V genes and leave the rest unexplained. Clone size and the V and J calls come from that table; the DNA yielded D and trimming. This sample lists 350,000 to 450,000 clones; around 87% were detected once. The top ten clones comprise around 3% of the sample.

This clonotype was sampled from a human donor in a cohort sampled during active COVID-19. Recombination connected TRBV27 to TRBJ1-4; TRBD1 could be the D gene, as 5 bases match. Sequenced input: peripheral blood. The CDR3 in this case is CATRDLATNEKLFF. Read as DNA, the sequence is TGTGCCACCCGGGACTTAGCAACTAATGAAAAACTGTTTTTT.